This TCR beta chain was captured in a study of shared clonotypes between healthy human individuals. Points from the study as a whole: Few donors restricted represented genetic and exposure-history diversity.

The V gene lost 6 bases and the J gene lost 0 bases, with 10 bases spanning the gap. The CDR3 runs to 13 residues. CDR1 is SGHRS and CDR2 is YFSETQ in the germline V gene. Per the study methods: Junction-only immunoSEQ data arrived without quality scores, meaning filtering differed. Clones were read by immunoSEQ multiplex PCR, and TCRdb kept only the in-frame ones, dropping some. That table is the source of V, J and clone size, and D and trimming were worked out from the DNA. The sample records about 2.1 million clones, roughly 95% being singletons. Cells designated naive CD8 were CD45RO-negative and were positively selected for CCR7, with terminally differentiated effector memory CD45RA+ cells excluded. This clone has only one observation. What it recognizes is unknown.

The chain has TRBV5-1 and TRBJ2-7, with no clear D. The clonotype comes from a young man in good health. Some clones in this sample may be carry-over from other donors' samples. Sequenced input: naive CD8+ T cells from PBMCs. CDR3 sequence reads: CASTPTNSYEQYF. The DNA for the CDR3 is TGCGCCAGCACCCCGACCAACTCCTACGAGCAGTACTTC.